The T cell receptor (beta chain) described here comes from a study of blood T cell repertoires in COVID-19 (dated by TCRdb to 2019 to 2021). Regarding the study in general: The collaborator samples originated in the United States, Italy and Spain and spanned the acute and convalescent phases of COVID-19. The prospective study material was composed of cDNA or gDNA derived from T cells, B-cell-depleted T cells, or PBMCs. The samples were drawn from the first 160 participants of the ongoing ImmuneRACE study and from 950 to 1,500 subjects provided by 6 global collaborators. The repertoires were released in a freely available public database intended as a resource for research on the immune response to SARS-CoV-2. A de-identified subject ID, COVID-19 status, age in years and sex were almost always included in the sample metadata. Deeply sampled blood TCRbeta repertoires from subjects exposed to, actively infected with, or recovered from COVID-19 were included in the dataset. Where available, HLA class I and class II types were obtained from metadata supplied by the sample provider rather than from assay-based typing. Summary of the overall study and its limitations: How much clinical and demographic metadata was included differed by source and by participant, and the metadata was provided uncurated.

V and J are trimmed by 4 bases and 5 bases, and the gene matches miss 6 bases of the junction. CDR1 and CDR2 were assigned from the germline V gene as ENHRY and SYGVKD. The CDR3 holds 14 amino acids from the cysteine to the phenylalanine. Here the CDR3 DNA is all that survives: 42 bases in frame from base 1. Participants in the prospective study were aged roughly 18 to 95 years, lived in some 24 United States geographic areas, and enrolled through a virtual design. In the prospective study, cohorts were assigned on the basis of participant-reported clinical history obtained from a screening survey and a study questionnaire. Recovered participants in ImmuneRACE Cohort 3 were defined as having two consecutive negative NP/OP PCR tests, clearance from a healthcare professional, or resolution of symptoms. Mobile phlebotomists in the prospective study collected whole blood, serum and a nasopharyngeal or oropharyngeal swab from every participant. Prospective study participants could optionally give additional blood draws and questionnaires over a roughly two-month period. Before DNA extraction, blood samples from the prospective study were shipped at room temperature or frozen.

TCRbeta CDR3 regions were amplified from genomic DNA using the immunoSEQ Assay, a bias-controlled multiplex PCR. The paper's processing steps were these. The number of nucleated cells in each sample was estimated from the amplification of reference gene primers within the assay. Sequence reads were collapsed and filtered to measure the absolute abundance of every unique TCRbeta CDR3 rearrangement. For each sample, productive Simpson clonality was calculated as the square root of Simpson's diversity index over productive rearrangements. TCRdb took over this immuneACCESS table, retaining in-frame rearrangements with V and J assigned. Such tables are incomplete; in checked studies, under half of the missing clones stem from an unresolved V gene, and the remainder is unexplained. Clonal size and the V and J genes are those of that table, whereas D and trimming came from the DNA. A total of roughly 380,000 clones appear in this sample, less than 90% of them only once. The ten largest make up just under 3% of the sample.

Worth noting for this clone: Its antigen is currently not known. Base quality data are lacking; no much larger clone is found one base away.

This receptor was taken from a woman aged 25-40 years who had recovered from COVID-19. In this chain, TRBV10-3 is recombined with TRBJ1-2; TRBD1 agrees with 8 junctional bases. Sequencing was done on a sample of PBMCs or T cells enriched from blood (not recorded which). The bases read TGTGCCATCAGTGGGGTTGGGGACAGGTATGGCTACACCTTC. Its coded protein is CAISGVGDRYGYTF.